This T cell receptor beta chain was captured by sequencing in a study of metastatic and nonmetastatic thyroid tumors. V lost 5 bases to trimming and J lost 2 bases, with 13 bases between them. CDR1 MGHRA and CDR2 YSYEKL come from the germline V gene. The CDR3 loop spans 15 amino acids. Thyroid surgery was performed in patients who had received no treatment beforehand. TCRdb reanalyzed the PCR reads via MiXCR. The sample yields about 48,000 clones, about 20% seen once. V usage is TRBV4-1 and J usage is TRBJ1-5; D unclear. The sequence was obtained from a male donor with papillary thyroid cancer or a benign thyroid nodule (not recorded which). Some clones in this sample may be carry-over from other donors' samples. Sample: blood. The CDR3 reads CASSFGRARNQPQHF. In DNA, the CDR3 is TGCGCCAGCAGCTTCGGTCGGGCCCGCAATCAGCCCCAGCATTTT.